What follows are 30 T cell receptor beta chains derived from one specimen sequenced in a study of beta chain features in type 1 diabetes. Reverse transcription of all isolated RNA meant that expressed TCRB transcripts were sequenced. Using immunoSEQ multiplex PCR, the repertoire was profiled, and TCRdb retains in-frame clones only, with some absent. Of about 900,000 clones listed, about a sixth are singletons. Sequencing was performed on naive CD4+ T cells from blood. The receptors here all came from a woman in her late teens or twenties in good health.

At least ten counts were recorded for this clone. V is TRBV13 and J is TRBJ1-1, with D perhaps matching TRBD1 (6 bases). From germline, CDR1 is PRHDT and CDR2 FYEKMQ (reference sequence). Between the trimmed V and J ends, which lost 5 bases and 5 bases, there was a span of 15 bases. The CDR3 runs to 14 residues. The CDR3 nucleotides read TGTGCCAGCAGCCGGTCAGGGGCGCGAACTGAAGCTTTCTTT. It yields the protein CASSRSGARTEAFF.

This clone was detected only a few times. The DNA of the CDR3 is TGTGCCACCAGCAGAAACCTCGACAGGGGGTCAGATACGCAGTATTTT. Amino acids: CATSRNLDRGSDTQYF. This chain links TRBV15 with TRBJ2-3, with TRBD1 matching 9 bases. V dropped 2 bases and J dropped 4; count of bases not matched to a gene: 7. The germline gives CDR1 LNHNV, CDR2 YYDKDF (reference sequence). This CDR3 contains 16 residues.

The V call is TRBV10-2, the J call TRBJ2-7; D is perhaps TRBD2 (6 bases). The V end was cut by 6 bases, the J end by 6 bases, with 21 bases between. This CDR3 is built from 15 residues. Germline values: CDR1 WSHSY, CDR2 SAAADI. The CDR3 nucleotides read TGCGCCAGCAGCCAAGATGCGGGACCCCCCGCCGAGCAGTACTTC. Translating it yields CASSQDAGPPAEQYF.

Here the CDR3 reads CASSMAGTSGQETQYF. The DNA of the CDR3 is TGTGCCAGTAGTATGGCCGGGACTAGCGGCCAAGAGACCCAGTACTTC. The V and J genes are TRBV19 and TRBJ2-5, with 11 positions matching TRBD2. V gave up 3 bases and J gave up 1 base; unmatched junction bases: 4. The CDR3 length is 16 residues. Germline CDR1 LNHDA, CDR2 SQIVND (reference sequence).

This clone was seen a few times. Here the CDR3 DNA reads TGTGCCAGCTCACCGACGCGGGACAGCTCCTACGAGCAGTACTTC. Amino acids: CASSPTRDSSYEQYF. The chain recombines TRBV18 with TRBJ2-7; maybe TRBD1 (7 bases). CDR1 KGHSH and CDR2 LQKENI come from the germline V gene. This CDR3 is 15 amino acids long. The V end was cut by 3 bases, the J end by 0 bases, with 12 bases between.

This clone was picked up a small number of times. The gene calls are TRBV6-6 and TRBJ1-4, with 8 bases identical to TRBD1. Germline lookup yields CDR1 MNHNY and CDR2 SVGAGI (reference sequence). V lost 2 bases to trimming and J lost 7 bases; unmatched junction nucleotides: 6. The CDR3 length is 15 residues. CDR3 nucleotide sequence: TGTGCCAGCAGTTACGGGCAGGGGGCAAGTGAAAAACTGTTTTTT. Translation gives CASSYGQGASEKLFF.

This clone was observed a handful of times. The genes are TRBV5-6 and TRBJ2-7; no firm D call. V shed 0 bases and J shed 7 bases, with 14 bases lying between them. Germline CDR1 and CDR2: SGHDT and YYEEEE. CDR3 length equals 14 residues. The CDR3 coding sequence is TGTGCCAGCAGCTTGGGCGGTATACAATATGAGCAGTACTTC. Encoded protein: CASSLGGIQYEQYF.

This chain uses TRBV5-1 with TRBJ1-1, with 9 bases identical to TRBD1. CDR3 length: 15 residues. V lost 3 bases to trimming and J lost 1 base; unmatched junction nucleotides: 4. Germline lookup yields CDR1 SGHRS and CDR2 YFSETQ. In DNA form, the CDR3 reads TGCGCCAGCAGCTCTGGACAGGGGACGAACACTGAAGCTTTCTTT. Protein: CASSSGQGTNTEAFF.

This clone was observed a handful of times. The V and J genes are TRBV9 and TRBJ2-6; D remains unclear. The CDR3 is 16 residues long. V lost 0 bases, J lost 0 bases, and 7 bases lay in between. Germline-derived CDR1 and CDR2 are SGDLS and YYNGEE. The CDR3 DNA sequence: TGTGCCAGCAGCGTAGGCTTGCACTCTGGGGCCAACGTCCTGACTTTC. It encodes CASSVGLHSGANVLTF.

This clone was observed a few times. The CDR3 region has the DNA TGTGCCAGCAGCTCGGGACTAGCGGGAAGAAAAGAGACCCAGTACTTC. It encodes CASSSGLAGRKETQYF. The chain has TRBV5-4 and TRBJ2-5; 13 positions agree with TRBD2. V lost 3 bases, J lost 3 bases, and 5 bases stayed unmatched. Germline assignment: CDR1 SGHNT and CDR2 YYREEE (reference sequence). The CDR3 runs 16 residues.

V gene TRBV7-2 combines with J gene TRBJ1-1; no reliable D call. V shed 2 bases and J shed 6 bases, with 7 bases lying between them. Germline CDR1 is SGHTA and CDR2 is FQGNSA. The CDR3 is 12 residues long. The CDR3 nucleotides are TGTGCCAGCAGCTTAAATGGTGCTGAAGCTTTCTTT. Its protein product is CASSLNGAEAFF.

This clone was seen repeatedly, ten times or more. The V call is TRBV4-3, the J call TRBJ2-6; D perhaps matches TRBD2 (5 bases). Germline CDR1 and CDR2: LGHNA and YSLEER. V gave up 0 bases and J gave up 0 bases, with 24 bases separating them. This CDR3 contains 22 residues. CDR3 residues: CASSQDGRPIERVFSGANVLTF. For the CDR3, the DNA is TGCGCCAGCAGCCAAGATGGAAGGCCGATCGAGAGGGTATTCTCTGGGGCCAACGTCCTGACTTTC.

This clone was counted between two and nine times. Here the CDR3 reads CASTFTLGGYGYTF. CDR3 sequence (DNA): TGTGCCAGCACCTTCACGTTGGGTGGCTATGGCTACACCTTC. This chain joins TRBV28 and TRBJ1-2; D is undetermined. Germline-derived CDR1 and CDR2 are MDHEN and SYDVKM. V gave up 7 bases and J gave up 4 bases, with 16 bases separating them. This CDR3 has 14 amino acids.

This rearrangement joins TRBV5-6 to TRBJ2-7, with D unresolved. Germline V gives CDR1 SGHDT, CDR2 YYEEEE. V was pared by 0 bases and J by 1 base, with 14 bases between. The CDR3 extends over 16 amino acids. For the CDR3, the DNA is TGTGCCAGCAGCTTGGAGGGCGAAGGGTCATCCTACGAGCAGTACTTC. The encoded protein is CASSLEGEGSSYEQYF.

This sequence joins TRBV28 and TRBJ2-4, with TRBD1 matching 9 bases. This CDR3 has 13 amino acids. In germline, CDR1 is MDHEN, CDR2 SYDVKM. The V gene end was trimmed by 5 bases and the J gene end by 6 bases; junction bases not matched to a gene: 2. The CDR3 protein is CASSAQGANIQYF. CDR3 nucleotide sequence: TGTGCCAGCAGTGCACAGGGGGCAAACATTCAGTACTTC. Combining the CDR3 with reference TRBV28 and TRBJ2-4 gives the whole variable domain DVKVTQSSRYLVKRTGEKVFLECVQDMDHENMFWYRQDPGLGLRLIYFSYDVKMKEKGDIPEGYSVSREKKERFSLILESASTNQTSMYLCASSAQGANIQYFGAGTRLSVL.

The table lists this clone with a few counts. The chain employs TRBV7-2 and TRBJ2-1; D is possibly TRBD2 (6 bases). Trimming left V 5 bases short and J 4 bases short, with 15 bases between. This CDR3 spans 15 amino acids. The germline V gene has CDR1 SGHTA and CDR2 FQGNSA. CDR3 region: CASSPEREAYNEQFF. In DNA form, the CDR3 reads TGTGCCAGCAGCCCAGAGAGGGAGGCGTACAATGAGCAGTTCTTC.

The J gene is TRBJ2-1, the V gene TRBV19, with TRBD2 matching 8 bases. The V and J ends lost 10 bases and 8 bases, in that order; junction bases with no gene match: 13. CDR1 is LNHDA and CDR2 is SQIVND in the germline V gene (reference sequence). This CDR3 comprises 14 residues. The CDR3 DNA sequence: TGTGCCAAGCCAGCTAGCGGGCCCCCCCATGAGCAGTTCTTC. Residues: CAKPASGPPHEQFF.

This chain joins TRBV5-8 and TRBJ2-5, with 10 bases aligning to TRBD1. The CDR3 is 15 amino acids. Looked up from germline, CDR1 is SGHTS and CDR2 is YDEGEE. The trim removed 0 bases at V and 3 bases at J, leaving 2 bases unmatched. CDR3 nucleotides: TGTGCCAGCAGCTTGGGTGGGACAGGGGAAGAGACCCAGTACTTC. Protein: CASSLGGTGEETQYF.

This clone was detected a few times. The CDR3 spells CATSIGDWQPQHF. In DNA, the CDR3 is TGTGCCACCAGCATCGGGGATTGGCAGCCCCAGCATTTT. J is TRBJ1-5 and V is TRBV15; unclear D gene. The V gene lost 4 bases and the J gene lost 7 bases, with 11 bases spanning the gap. The germline V gene has CDR1 LNHNV and CDR2 YYDKDF (reference sequence). The CDR3 length is 13 residues.

This clone was seen more than once but under ten times. The V call is TRBV25-1, the J call TRBJ2-1, with a weak D call TRBD2 (5 bases). The CDR3 is 17 residues long. Germline CDR1 and CDR2: MGHDK and SYGVNS. Trimming removed 5 bases from V and 6 bases from J, with 23 bases in between. The CDR3: CASSNLRAGGPPNEQFF. The CDR3 region has the DNA TGTGCCAGCAGTAACCTGAGGGCCGGAGGCCCTCCCAATGAGCAGTTCTTC.

The V call is TRBV11-2, the J call TRBJ2-7, with D hard to call. The length of the CDR3 is 13 residues. Trimming cost V 3 bases and J 3 bases, with 9 bases left between them. CDR1 is SGHAT, CDR2 FQNNGV, per germline. The CDR3 reads CASSFLHHYEQYF. In DNA, the CDR3 is TGTGCCAGCAGCTTCCTACACCACTACGAGCAGTACTTC.

The J gene is TRBJ2-1, the V gene TRBV6-5; tentatively, D is TRBD2 (5 bases). Germline CDR1 MNHEY, CDR2 SVGAGI. The CDR3 spans 11 residues. V was clipped by 6 bases and J by 10 bases, with 10 bases between them. CDR3 nucleotides: TGTGCCAGCAGCGCCGGGGTAGAGCAGTTCTTC. Protein sequence: CASSAGVEQFF.

This clone was counted only a few times. The rearrangement joins TRBV28 to TRBJ2-6; D possibly uses TRBD1 or TRBD2 (5 bases each). This CDR3 contains 15 residues. Trimming stripped 5 bases from V and 4 bases from J, with 12 bases between. Germline loops: CDR1 MDHEN, CDR2 SYDVKM. This CDR3 is CASSPGTWGANVLTF. The CDR3 nucleotides are TGTGCCAGCAGTCCTGGGACGTGGGGGGCCAACGTCCTGACTTTC.

The CDR3 reads CASRATRGFNEQFF. The DNA for the CDR3 is TGTGCCAGCAGAGCAACAAGGGGGTTTAATGAGCAGTTCTTC. J is TRBJ2-1 and V is TRBV6-5, with D perhaps TRBD1 (6 bases). There are 14 residues in the CDR3. Germline CDR1 and CDR2: MNHEY and SVGAGI. V lost 6 bases, J lost 7 bases, and 16 bases lay in between.

The CDR3 DNA reads TGTGCCACCGGACTACCCCGGGACGAGCAGTACTTC. It yields the protein CATGLPRDEQYF. The chain carries TRBV15 and TRBJ2-7, with D perhaps TRBD2 (6 bases). The ends were cut back, 8 bases at V and 5 bases at J, with 13 bases in the middle. Germline-derived CDR1 and CDR2 are LNHNV and YYDKDF (reference sequence). This CDR3 region has 12 residues.

The chain employs TRBV28 and TRBJ1-2, with D possibly matching TRBD1 (5 bases). This CDR3 is built from 14 residues. Per germline, CDR1 MDHEN and CDR2 SYDVKM. V lost 3 bases and J lost 5, with 13 bases in between. The CDR3 nucleotides are TGTGCCAGCAGTTTTGGGCAGGGATCATATGGCTACACCTTC. This encodes CASSFGQGSYGYTF.

The chain has TRBV9 and TRBJ1-5; D may be TRBD1 (6 bases). The CDR3 length is 13 residues. Trimming shortened V by 3 bases and J by 6 bases, and 10 bases separated the two germline ends. The V gene's germline CDR1 is SGDLS and CDR2 YYNGEE. CDR3 DNA: TGTGCCAGCAGCGGGACAGCAGGTCAGCCCCAGCATTTT. Translated: CASSGTAGQPQHF.

Only a few counts were recorded for this clone. The chain couples TRBV19 to TRBJ2-2; D gene uncertain. V lost 0 bases and J lost 7, with 9 bases in between. In germline, CDR1 is LNHDA, CDR2 SQIVND (reference sequence). This CDR3 region has 14 residues. DNA of the CDR3: TGTGCCAGTAGTATAGACCGCGGTCGCGGGGAGCTGTTTTTT. Translated: CASSIDRGRGELFF.

This clone was detected only a few times. Written as DNA, the CDR3 is TGTGCCAGCAGTTTTAGTCCCCGGGACAGGGGCTACGAGCAGTACTTC. Encoded protein: CASSFSPRDRGYEQYF. The V and J genes are TRBV28 and TRBJ2-7, with TRBD1 identical over 10 bases. After removal of 3 bases from V and 3 bases from J, the junction contained 8 bases not matched to a gene. CDR3 length equals 16 residues. In germline, CDR1 is MDHEN, CDR2 SYDVKM.

The gene calls are TRBV5-1 and TRBJ2-5; D is uncertain. From germline, CDR1 is SGHRS and CDR2 YFSETQ. V lost 0 bases and J lost 2, with 5 bases in between. The CDR3 loop spans 13 amino acids. The CDR3 protein is CASSLAFQETQYF. DNA for the CDR3: TGCGCCAGCAGCTTGGCCTTTCAAGAGACCCAGTACTTC.